This T cell receptor beta chain was profiled in a study of T cell responses to AZD1222 COVID-19 vaccine (TCRdb year 2021). The study in broad terms: AZD1222 recipients with second doses at about 4 weeks or about 12 weeks were pooled, because spike-specific TCR depth and breadth did not differ between schedules. Trial participants were enrolled by age into 18-55, 56-69 and 70-plus year subgroups, with roughly 150, 30 and 60 TCR-sequenced participants respectively. TCR sequencing was performed for 230 to 250 trial participants, of whom around 200 were given two doses of AZD1222 and around 25 were given two doses of MenACWY control vaccine.

What the time point label conveys for this sample: baseline before first vaccination. Vaccinee samples were obtained from the UK trials COV001 and COV002, which included a single-blind randomized controlled phase 2/3 trial of AZD1222 (ChAdOx1 nCoV-19) in healthy adults. For TCRbeta chain sequencing, PBMC samples from trial participants were taken at day 0 and at day 28 after the second dose. CDR1 MNHEY and CDR2 SMNVEV were looked up in the germline V gene (reference sequence). The junction shows trimming of 5 bases on V and 8 bases on J, plus 24 bases between the germline ends. The CDR3 sequence holds 17 residues, the cysteine and phenylalanine included. Only the CDR3 DNA is retained, 51 bases long and in frame from the first base. The research as a whole found: Because no day 14 peak-response samples were available, the repertoires could be characterized only after the peak T cell response. Reportedly, almost half of the unique spike-specific TCRs recognized epitopes lying outside the regions that are mutated in the B.1.351 and B.1.1.7 variants. CD4 TCRs associated with the vaccine covered the entire spike protein, and the dominant responses were in regions 160-218 and 743-854. A significant rise in spike-specific TCR breadth and depth was observed after two AZD1222 doses relative to day 0 and relative to MenACWY recipients. Participants were mostly white British and included more females than males, and it was suggested by the authors that clonal diversity may have been underestimated. Conclusions about previously exposed vaccinees are limited because only five to seven AZD1222 recipients were SARS-CoV-2 seropositive at baseline. In the small 56-69-year group, the increase in depth fell short of significance, most likely because of low power.

For this clone: Its antigen is not yet known. No qualities accompany the bases; no much larger clone lies one base away.

The CDR3 regions of human TCRbeta chains were analyzed by immunosequencing. Per the source publication's procedure: TCRs in the repertoires were matched against a reference library of SARS-CoV-2-specific TCRs that had been generated with the MIRA antigen-specificity platform. Breadth was defined as the fraction of unique TCRs that were SARS-CoV-2-associated, and depth was defined as the fraction of total T cells that were SARS-CoV-2-associated. Each spike-specific TCR was assigned to its reactive spike region and to a CD4 or CD8 class using the MIRA data. Log10-transformed breadth and depth values were compared by one-way ANOVA with Sidak's multiple comparisons tests. In TCRdb, the immuneACCESS table is reduced to in-frame sequences with V and J assigned. These tables do not hold every clone; where another copy was compared, an unresolved V gene accounts for under half, and the others remain unexplained. V and J calls and clone size follow that table, whereas D and trimming were derived from the DNA. This sample gives roughly 150,000 clones in total; about nine tenths of them show up just once. Together, the top ten hold less than 2% of the sample.

The clonotype comes from an adult in good health. Recombination linked TRBV27 to TRBJ1-4; TRBD1 is a possible D gene, resting on 5 matching bases. This material consisted of peripheral blood, taken on day 0 of AZD1222 vaccination. CDR3 protein: CASSPSGWGRFQEKLFF. The base sequence is TGTGCCAGCAGTCCCTCAGGTTGGGGCCGATTTCAAGAAAAACTGTTTTTT.